One and the same sample provided the 16 T cell receptor beta chains below, sequenced in a study of T cells expressing NK-cell markers (TCRdb year 2020). The library relied on 5' RACE. The sequencer listed for this sample is Illumina HiSeq 2000. TCRdb reprocessed the reads and provides one entry for every CDR3 protein sequence; no DNA is given. The table of this sample itemizes around 110,000 distinct CDR3 sequences. The biggest ten clones account for less than 20% of the sample. Sequenced sample: blood T cells: a sorted CD56 or NKG2C T cell subset, CD4+ or CD8+ T cells, or bulk PBMC T cells (not recorded which). Every receptor here comes from a woman aged 18-69 years in good health.

The genes are TRBV6-2 or TRBV6-3 and TRBJ2-1; absent DNA, TCRdb's TRBD1 call cannot be checked. The CDR3 length is 16 residues. Germline values: CDR1 MNHEY, CDR2 SVGEGT. This CDR3 is CASREMGTLSYNEQFF.

The J gene is TRBJ2-1, the V gene TRBV25-1; TCRdb's D gene call, TRBD1, goes unchecked for lack of DNA. This CDR3 spans 14 amino acids. CDR1 MGHDK and CDR2 SYGVNS come from the germline V gene. The CDR3 sequence is CASSEYQGADEQFF.

V gene TRBV20-1 combines with J gene TRBJ2-3; with no DNA, the TCRdb D assignment of TRBD2 cannot be verified. The germline V gene encodes CDR1 DFQATT and CDR2 SNEGSKA (reference sequence). The CDR3 sequence is 15 residues long. The CDR3 region is CSAMNLAGVTDTQYF.

This chain joins TRBV7-3 and TRBJ2-3; no DNA is available, so the TRBD1 call from TCRdb remains unchecked. Looked up from germline, CDR1 is SGHTA and CDR2 is FQGTGA. The CDR3 contains 14 residues. The CDR3 is CASSLGPGPDTQYF.

This chain connects TRBV4-3 to TRBJ2-3. This CDR3 has 14 amino acids. Looked up from germline, CDR1 is LGHNA and CDR2 is YSLEER. CDR3 sequence: CASSQDRVGDTQYF.

The CDR3 sequence: CASSLGTFYGYTF. The V call is TRBV14, the J call TRBJ1-2; the TCRdb call, TRBD1, lacks DNA for checking. The CDR3 loop spans 13 amino acids. The germline V gene has CDR1 SGHDN and CDR2 FVKESK.

The gene calls are TRBV27 and TRBJ2-1; TCRdb's D call of TRBD2 is untestable without DNA. Germline CDR1 and CDR2: MNHEY and SMNVEV (reference sequence). This CDR3 is 15 amino acids long. CDR3 sequence reads: CASSPGTLGYNEQFF.

The J gene is TRBJ2-1, the V gene TRBV30; TCRdb's assignment of TRBD2 cannot be checked, as there is no DNA. Germline V gene data show CDR1 as GTSNPN and CDR2 as SVGIG (reference sequence). The CDR3 spans 14 residues. This CDR3 is CAWIAELGGHEQFF.

CDR3 residues: CASSQGDGAYEQYF. The V gene is TRBV3-1, the J gene TRBJ2-7. The CDR3 is 14 amino acids. The germline V gene has CDR1 LGHDT and CDR2 YNNKEL (reference sequence).

The gene calls are TRBV7-2 and TRBJ2-7; the TCRdb D gene call, TRBD1, has no DNA to confirm it. The CDR3 sequence is 12 residues long. Germline V gene data show CDR1 as SGHTA and CDR2 as FQGNSA. CDR3 amino acids: CASSSGLGEQYF. Based on the CDR3 plus reference TRBV7-2 and TRBJ2-7, the full variable domain is GAGVSQSPSNKVTEKGKDVELRCDPISGHTALYWYRQSLGQGLEFLIYFQGNSAPDKSGLPSDRFSAERTGGSVSTLTIQRTQQEDSAVYLCASSSGLGEQYFGPGTRLTVT.

The V gene is TRBV12-3 or TRBV12-4, the J gene TRBJ1-1. CDR3 length: 13 residues. CDR3 loop: CASSTHGNTEAFF.

This chain links TRBV6-4 with TRBJ2-2; TCRdb selects TRBD1, and the lack of DNA leaves this call unchecked. CDR3 length: 17 amino acids. The germline V gene encodes CDR1 MRHNA and CDR2 SNTAGT. The chain's CDR3 is CASSDSSDRGRIGELFF.

The chain employs TRBV4-2 and TRBJ2-3; TCRdb's D call, TRBD1, is unchecked because there is no DNA. The CDR3 length is 17 residues. CDR1 is LGHNA and CDR2 is YNFKEQ in the germline V gene. Here the CDR3 reads CASSQDLAGAITDTQYF.

The chain employs TRBV29-1 and TRBJ1-2; TCRdb proposes TRBD1, but this gene call is untestable without DNA. Germline assignment: CDR1 SQVTM and CDR2 ANQGSEA. The CDR3 runs 15 residues. The CDR3 region is CSVEDRRGANYGYTF.

The rearrangement links TRBV29-1 to TRBJ2-3; without DNA, the TCRdb call of TRBD2 cannot be checked. The germline CDR1 and CDR2 sequences are SQVTM and ANQGSEA. The CDR3 spans 14 residues. CDR3 region: CSVSIASTTDTQYF.

V is TRBV28 and J is TRBJ2-1; as DNA is missing, the TRBD2 call by TCRdb cannot be tested. The CDR3 has 11 residues. Germline V gene data show CDR1 as MDHEN and CDR2 as SYDVKM. CDR3 loop: CASSFASGQFF.